Detailed here is one T cell receptor (beta chain). Its antigen remains unidentified. Base qualities are not recorded, but no much larger clone differs from it by a single base. This sample is part of a study of T cell responses to AZD1222 COVID-19 vaccine (dated by TCRdb to the early 2020s). Concerning the study at large: AZD1222 recipients given second doses at about 4 weeks or at about 12 weeks were pooled, since spike-specific TCR depth and breadth were not found to differ between the two schedules. A total of approximately 250 trial participants underwent TCR sequencing, of whom 207 had received two doses of AZD1222 and around 25 had received two doses of the MenACWY control vaccine. Trial participants were enrolled into age subgroups of 18-55, 56-69 and 70-plus years, which contained 148, 28 and 57 TCR-sequenced participants, respectively. What the study reported, not specific to this receptor: Conclusions about previously exposed vaccinees are limited, since just a handful of AZD1222 recipients were seropositive for SARS-CoV-2 at baseline. Because no day 14 peak-response samples were available, the repertoires could be characterized only after the peak T cell response. CD4 TCRs associated with the vaccine covered the entire spike protein, and the dominant responses were in regions 160-218 and 743-854. After two AZD1222 doses, both the breadth and the depth of spike-specific TCRs were significantly higher than at day 0 and than in MenACWY recipients. Epitopes outside the regions mutated in the B.1.351 and B.1.1.7 variants were reportedly recognized by nearly half of the unique spike-specific TCRs. In the small 56-69-year group, the increase in depth fell short of significance, most likely because of low power. Participants were mostly white British, with more females than males. The authors suggested clonal diversity may have been underestimated.

This specimen's time point label, per the study, means: baseline before first vaccination. The vaccinee samples were drawn from two UK trials, COV001 and COV002, one of which was a single-blind randomized controlled phase 2/3 trial testing AZD1222 (ChAdOx1 nCoV-19) in healthy adults. For TCRbeta chain sequencing, PBMC samples were collected from trial participants at day 0 and at day 28 after the second dose. The CDR3 regions of human TCRbeta chains were analyzed by immunosequencing. As for the original processing: Repertoire TCRs were checked for matches against a reference library of SARS-CoV-2-specific TCRs that had been generated using the MIRA antigen-specificity platform. Breadth meant the fraction of unique TCRs that were SARS-CoV-2-associated, whereas depth meant the fraction of total T cells that were SARS-CoV-2-associated. Using the MIRA data, every spike-specific TCR was mapped to the spike region that the TCR reacted to and assigned to either a CD4 or a CD8 class. Log10-transformed breadth and depth values were compared by one-way ANOVA with Sidak's multiple comparisons tests. Not all clones reach the TCRdb copy of this immuneACCESS table, which keeps in-frame sequences only. Checked studies attribute under half of the gap to unresolved V genes and leave the rest unexplained. Clonal size and the V and J genes are those of that table, whereas D and trimming came from the DNA. The sample data list about 170,000 clones, and over 75% of these were observed just once. Approximately 1.4% of the sample belongs to the ten largest clones.

The sample in question was peripheral blood, obtained on day 0 of AZD1222 vaccination. This TCR was recovered from an adult in good health.

The nucleotide sequence is given as TGTGCCAGTAGTATGGGGACTTATACGCAGTATTTT. Its coded protein is CASSMGTYTQYF. The V gene is TRBV19 and the J gene is TRBJ2-3, with TRBD2 tentatively as D gene (6 bases match). From the germline V gene (reference sequence), CDR1 is LNHDA and CDR2 is SQIVND. The CDR3 contains 12 residues, cysteine and phenylalanine counted. The read is trimmed to its CDR3 DNA, 36 bases read in frame from base 1. Deletion took 3 bases off V and 7 bases off J, with a span of 8 bases between the germline ends.